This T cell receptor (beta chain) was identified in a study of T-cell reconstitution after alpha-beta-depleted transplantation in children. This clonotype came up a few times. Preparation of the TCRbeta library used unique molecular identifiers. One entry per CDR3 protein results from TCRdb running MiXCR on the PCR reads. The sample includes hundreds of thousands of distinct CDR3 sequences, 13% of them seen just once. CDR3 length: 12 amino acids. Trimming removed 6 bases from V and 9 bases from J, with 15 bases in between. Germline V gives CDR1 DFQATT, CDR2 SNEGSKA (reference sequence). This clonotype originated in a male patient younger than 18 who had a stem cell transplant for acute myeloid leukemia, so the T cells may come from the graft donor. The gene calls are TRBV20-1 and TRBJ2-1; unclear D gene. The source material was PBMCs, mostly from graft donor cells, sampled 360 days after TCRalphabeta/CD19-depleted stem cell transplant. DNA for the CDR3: TGCAGTGCGGCTAAGGGAATCATTGAGCAGTTCTTC. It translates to CSAAKGIIEQFF.